The text below deals with one T cell receptor beta chain. CDR1 is SQVTM and CDR2 is ANQGSEA in the germline V gene. This CDR3 is 14 amino acids long. Trimming pared 3 bases from V and 3 bases from J, leaving 14 bases between. A second PCR of 7 to 11 cycles used a sample-barcoded 5' primer and a J-beta primer mix. TCRdb processed the 5' RACE reads anew with MiXCR; each CDR3 protein has one entry. The profile covers about 1.6 million distinct CDR3 sequences, with roughly 30% appearing a single time and around 11% taken by the ten largest. Extractions gave at least 6 micrograms of total RNA per sample. These data are taken from a study of blood T cells in healthy people across ages.

V usage is TRBV29-1 and J usage is TRBJ2-5, with a possible D match to TRBD1 (6 bases). This receptor was taken from a woman aged 25 to 39 in good health. Specimen: blood. The CDR3 reads CSVDGPGQKETQYF. In DNA form, the CDR3 reads TGCAGCGTTGATGGGCCCGGACAGAAAGAGACCCAGTACTTC.